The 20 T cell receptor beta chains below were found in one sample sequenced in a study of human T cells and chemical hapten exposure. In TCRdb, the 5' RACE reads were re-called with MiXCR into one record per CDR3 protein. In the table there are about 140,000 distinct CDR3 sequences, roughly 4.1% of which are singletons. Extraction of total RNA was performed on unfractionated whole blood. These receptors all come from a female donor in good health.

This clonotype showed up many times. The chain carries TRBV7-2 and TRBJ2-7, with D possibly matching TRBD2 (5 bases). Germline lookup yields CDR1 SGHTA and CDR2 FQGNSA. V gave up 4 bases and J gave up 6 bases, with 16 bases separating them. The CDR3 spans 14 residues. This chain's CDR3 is CASSSLPGIGEQYF. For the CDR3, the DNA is TGTGCCAGCAGCTCACTACCCGGGATCGGCGAGCAGTACTTC. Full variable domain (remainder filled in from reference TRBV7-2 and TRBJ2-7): GAGVSQSPSNKVTEKGKDVELRCDPISGHTALYWYRQSLGQGLEFLIYFQGNSAPDKSGLPSDRFSAERTGGSVSTLTIQRTQQEDSAVYLCASSSLPGIGEQYFGPGTRLTVT.

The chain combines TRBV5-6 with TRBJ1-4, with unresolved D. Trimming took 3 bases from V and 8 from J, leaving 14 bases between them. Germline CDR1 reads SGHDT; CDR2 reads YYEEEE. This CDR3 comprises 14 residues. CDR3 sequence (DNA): TGTGCCAGCAGCTCCCGGACTAACGAGGAAAAACTGTTTTTT. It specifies CASSSRTNEEKLFF.

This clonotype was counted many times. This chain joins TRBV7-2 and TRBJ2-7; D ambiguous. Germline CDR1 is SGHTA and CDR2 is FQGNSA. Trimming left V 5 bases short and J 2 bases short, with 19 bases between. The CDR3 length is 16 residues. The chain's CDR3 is CASSPPTGPNTYEQYF. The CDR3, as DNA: TGTGCCAGCAGCCCCCCGACCGGACCCAACACCTACGAGCAGTACTTC.

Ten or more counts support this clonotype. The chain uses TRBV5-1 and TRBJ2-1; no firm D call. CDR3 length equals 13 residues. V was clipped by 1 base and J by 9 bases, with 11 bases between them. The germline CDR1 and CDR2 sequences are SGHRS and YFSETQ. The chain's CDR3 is CASSLSPGIEQFF. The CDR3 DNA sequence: TGCGCCAGCAGCTTGTCACCCGGTATTGAGCAGTTCTTC.

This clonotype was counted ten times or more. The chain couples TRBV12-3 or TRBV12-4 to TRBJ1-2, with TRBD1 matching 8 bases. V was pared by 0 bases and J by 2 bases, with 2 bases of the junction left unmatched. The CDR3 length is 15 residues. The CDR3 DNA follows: TGTGCCAGCAGTTTAGCGCGGACAGGGAACTATGGCTACACCTTC. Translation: CASSLARTGNYGYTF.

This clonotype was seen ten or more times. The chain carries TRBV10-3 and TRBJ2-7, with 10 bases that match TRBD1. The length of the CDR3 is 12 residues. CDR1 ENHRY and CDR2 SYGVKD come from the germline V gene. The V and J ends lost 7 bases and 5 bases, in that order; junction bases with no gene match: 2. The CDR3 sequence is CAIKTGGDEQYF. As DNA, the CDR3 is TGTGCCATCAAGACAGGGGGCGACGAGCAGTACTTC.

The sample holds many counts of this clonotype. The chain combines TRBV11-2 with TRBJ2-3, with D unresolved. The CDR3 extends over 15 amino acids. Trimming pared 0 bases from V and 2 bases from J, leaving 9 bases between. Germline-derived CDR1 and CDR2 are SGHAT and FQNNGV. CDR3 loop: CASSLDGVNTDTQYF. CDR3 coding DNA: TGTGCCAGCAGCTTAGATGGGGTGAACACAGATACGCAGTATTTT. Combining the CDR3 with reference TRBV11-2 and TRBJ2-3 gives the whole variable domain EAGVAQSPRYKIIEKRQSVAFWCNPISGHATLYWYQQILGQGPKLLIQFQNNGVVDDSQLPKDRFSAERLKGVDSTLKIQPAKLEDSAVYLCASSLDGVNTDTQYFGPGTRLTVL.

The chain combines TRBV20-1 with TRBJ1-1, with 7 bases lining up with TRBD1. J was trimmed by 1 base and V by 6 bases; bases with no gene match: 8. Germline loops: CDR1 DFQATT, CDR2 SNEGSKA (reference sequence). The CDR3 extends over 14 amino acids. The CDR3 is CSALNRGRNTEAFF. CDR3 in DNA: TGCAGTGCCTTGAACAGGGGCAGGAACACTGAAGCTTTCTTT.

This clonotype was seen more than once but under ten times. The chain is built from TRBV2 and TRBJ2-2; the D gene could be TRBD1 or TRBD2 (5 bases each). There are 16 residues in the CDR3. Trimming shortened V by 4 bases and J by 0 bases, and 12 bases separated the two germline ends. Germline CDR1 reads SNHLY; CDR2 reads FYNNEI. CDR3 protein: CASSVGEPTNTGELFF. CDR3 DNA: TGTGCCAGCAGTGTGGGGGAACCCACGAACACCGGGGAGCTGTTTTTT.

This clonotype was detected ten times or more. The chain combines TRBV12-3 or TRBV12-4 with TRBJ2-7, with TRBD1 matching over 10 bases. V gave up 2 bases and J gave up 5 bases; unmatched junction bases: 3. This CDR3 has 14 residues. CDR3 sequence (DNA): TGTGCCAGCAGTTTAACCGGGACAGGGGACGAGCAGTACTTC. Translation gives CASSLTGTGDEQYF.

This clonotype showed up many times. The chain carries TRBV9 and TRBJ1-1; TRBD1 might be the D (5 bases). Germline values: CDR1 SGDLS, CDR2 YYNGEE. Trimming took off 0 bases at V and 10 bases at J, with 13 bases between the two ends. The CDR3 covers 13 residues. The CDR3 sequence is CASSVGQGESAFF. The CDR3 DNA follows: TGTGCCAGCAGCGTAGGGCAGGGCGAATCAGCTTTCTTT.

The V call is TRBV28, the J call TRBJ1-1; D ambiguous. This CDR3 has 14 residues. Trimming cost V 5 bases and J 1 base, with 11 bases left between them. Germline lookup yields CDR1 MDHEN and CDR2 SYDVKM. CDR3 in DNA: TGTGCCAGCAGTAACCTAGGCCAGAACACTGAAGCTTTCTTT. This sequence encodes CASSNLGQNTEAFF. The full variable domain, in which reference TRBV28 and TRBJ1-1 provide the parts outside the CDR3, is DVKVTQSSRYLVKRTGEKVFLECVQDMDHENMFWYRQDPGLGLRLIYFSYDVKMKEKGDIPEGYSVSREKKERFSLILESASTNQTSMYLCASSNLGQNTEAFFGQGTRLTVV.

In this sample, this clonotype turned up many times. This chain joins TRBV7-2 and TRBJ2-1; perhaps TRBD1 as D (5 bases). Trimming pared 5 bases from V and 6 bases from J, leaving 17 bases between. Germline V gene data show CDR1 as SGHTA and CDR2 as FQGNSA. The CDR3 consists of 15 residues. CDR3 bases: TGTGCCAGCAGCCTTCGGGCAGGGATGGGCAATGAGCAGTTCTTC. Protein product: CASSLRAGMGNEQFF.

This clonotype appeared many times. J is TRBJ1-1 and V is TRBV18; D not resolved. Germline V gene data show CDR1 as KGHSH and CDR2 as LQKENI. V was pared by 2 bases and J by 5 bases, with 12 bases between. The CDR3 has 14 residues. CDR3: CASSPTMGSTEAFF. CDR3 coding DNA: TGTGCCAGCTCACCAACGATGGGCTCGACTGAAGCTTTCTTT.

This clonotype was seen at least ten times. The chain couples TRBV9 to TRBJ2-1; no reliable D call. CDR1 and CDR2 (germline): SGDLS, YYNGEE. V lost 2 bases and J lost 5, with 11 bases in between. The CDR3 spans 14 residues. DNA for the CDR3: TGTGCCAGCAGCGTTTCCCTCCGAGACAATGAGCAGTTCTTC. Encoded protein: CASSVSLRDNEQFF.

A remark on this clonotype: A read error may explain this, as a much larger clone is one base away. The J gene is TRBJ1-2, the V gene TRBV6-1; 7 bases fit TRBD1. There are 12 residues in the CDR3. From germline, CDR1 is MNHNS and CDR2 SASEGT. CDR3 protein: CASRTGWNGYNF. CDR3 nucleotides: TGTGCCAGCAGGACAGGGTGGAATGGCTACAACTTC.

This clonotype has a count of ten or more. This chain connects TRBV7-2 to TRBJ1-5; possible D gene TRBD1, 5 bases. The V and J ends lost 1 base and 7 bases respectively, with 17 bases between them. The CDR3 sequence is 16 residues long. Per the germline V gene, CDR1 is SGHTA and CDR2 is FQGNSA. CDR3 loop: CASSLELGGAGQPQHF. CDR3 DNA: TGTGCCAGCAGCTTAGAGCTGGGCGGGGCCGGGCAGCCCCAGCATTTT.

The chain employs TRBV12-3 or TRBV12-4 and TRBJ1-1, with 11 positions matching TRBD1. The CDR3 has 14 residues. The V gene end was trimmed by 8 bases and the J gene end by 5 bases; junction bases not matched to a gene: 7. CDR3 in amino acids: CASWSRDRGTEAFF. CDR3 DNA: TGTGCCAGCTGGTCCCGGGACAGGGGGACTGAAGCTTTCTTT.

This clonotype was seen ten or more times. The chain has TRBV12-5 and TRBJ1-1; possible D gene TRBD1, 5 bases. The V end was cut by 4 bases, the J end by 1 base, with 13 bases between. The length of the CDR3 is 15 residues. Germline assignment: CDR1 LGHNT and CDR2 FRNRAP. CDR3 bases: TGTGCTAGTGGTTCAGGTGGGACCTGGAACACTGAAGCTTTCTTT. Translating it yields CASGSGGTWNTEAFF.

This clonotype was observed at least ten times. The CDR3 bases are TGTGCCAGCAGACGGGACAGGGGCAACTATGGCTACACCTTC. Translation: CASRRDRGNYGYTF. The chain has TRBV6-5 and TRBJ1-2; 10 nucleotides agree with TRBD1. This CDR3 has 14 amino acids. In germline, CDR1 is MNHEY, CDR2 SVGAGI. J gave up 2 bases and V 6 bases, and 3 bases lay outside the gene matches.